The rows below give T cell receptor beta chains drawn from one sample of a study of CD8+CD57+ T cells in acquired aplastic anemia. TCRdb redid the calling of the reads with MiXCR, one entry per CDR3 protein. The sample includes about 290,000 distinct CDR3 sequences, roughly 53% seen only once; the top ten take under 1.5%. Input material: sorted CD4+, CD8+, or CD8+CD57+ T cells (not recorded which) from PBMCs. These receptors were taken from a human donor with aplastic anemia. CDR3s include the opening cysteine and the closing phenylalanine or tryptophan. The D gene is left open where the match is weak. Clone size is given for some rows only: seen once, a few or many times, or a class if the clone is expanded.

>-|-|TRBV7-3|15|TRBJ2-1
CASSLTGGKYNEQFF
TGTGCCAGCAGCTTAACTGGGGGGAAATACAATGAGCAGTTCTTC
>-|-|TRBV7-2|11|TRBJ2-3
CASSLKDTQYF
TGTGCCAGCAGCCTTAAAGATACGCAGTATTTT
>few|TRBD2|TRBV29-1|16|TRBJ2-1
CSVEDREGSSYNEQFF
TGCAGCGTTGAAGATAGGGAGGGGAGCTCCTACAATGAGCAGTTCTTC
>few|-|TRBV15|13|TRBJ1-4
CATSTLQGRELFF
TGTGCCACCAGTACCCTTCAGGGTAGGGAACTGTTTTTT
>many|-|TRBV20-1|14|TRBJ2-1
CSARRQPVNNEQFF
TGCAGTGCTAGAAGACAGCCCGTTAACAATGAGCAGTTCTTC
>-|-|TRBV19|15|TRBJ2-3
CASSINGASTDTQYF
TGTGCCAGTAGTATAAACGGGGCCAGCACAGATACGCAGTATTTT
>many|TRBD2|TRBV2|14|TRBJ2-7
CAGRGLATTYEQYF
TGTGCCGGGAGGGGACTAGCGACAACCTACGAGCAGTACTTC
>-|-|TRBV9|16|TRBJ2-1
CATPRNSGWSYNEQFF
TGTGCCACTCCCCGGAATTCGGGGTGGAGCTACAATGAGCAGTTCTTC
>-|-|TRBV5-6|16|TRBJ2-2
CASSFKSRANTGELFF
TGTGCCAGCAGCTTCAAGTCCAGGGCGAACACCGGGGAGCTGTTTTTT
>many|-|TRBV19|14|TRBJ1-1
CASSQPGLRTEAFF
TGTGCCAGTAGTCAACCAGGGTTGAGGACTGAAGCTTTCTTT
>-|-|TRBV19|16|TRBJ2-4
CASSRLAGARENIQYF
TGTGCCAGCAGTCGTTTGGCGGGGGCGAGAGAAAACATTCAGTACTTC
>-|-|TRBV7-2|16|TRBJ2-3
CASSLGLHSSTDTQYF
TGTGCCAGCAGCTTAGGTCTACATAGCAGCACAGATACGCAGTATTTT
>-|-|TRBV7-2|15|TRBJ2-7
CASSLDPRPSYEQYF
TGTGCCAGCAGCTTAGACCCCAGACCCTCCTACGAGCAGTACTTC
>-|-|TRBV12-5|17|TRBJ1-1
CASVLIQRVTRNTEAFF
TGTGCTAGTGTCCTAATACAGAGGGTAACGCGGAACACTGAAGCTTTCTTT
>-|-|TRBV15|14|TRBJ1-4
CATADPATNEKLFF
TGTGCCACCGCTGACCCTGCAACTAATGAAAAACTGTTTTTT
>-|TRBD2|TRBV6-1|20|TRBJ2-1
CASSHNPPTGTSSFFDEQFF
TGTGCCAGCAGCCACAACCCCCCAACAGGGACTAGCTCCTTTTTCGATGAGCAGTTCTTC
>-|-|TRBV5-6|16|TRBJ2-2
CASSLELQGPTGELFF
TGTGCCAGCAGCTTGGAATTGCAGGGCCCTACCGGGGAGCTGTTTTTT
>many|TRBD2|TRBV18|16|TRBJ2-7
CASSPGTSGTSYEQYF
TGTGCCAGCTCTCCTGGGACTAGCGGGACCTCCTACGAGCAGTACTTC
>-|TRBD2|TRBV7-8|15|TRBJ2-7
CASSLDGRTAYEQYF
TGTGCCAGCAGCTTAGACGGGAGGACCGCCTACGAGCAGTACTTC
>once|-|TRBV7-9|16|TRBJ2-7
CASSPPLGRGFYEQYF
TGTGCCAGCAGCCCCCCTTTGGGCAGGGGCTTCTACGAGCAGTACTTC
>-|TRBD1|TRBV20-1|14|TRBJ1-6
CSAKTGTFASPLHF
TGCAGTGCAAAGACAGGGACTTTTGCCTCACCCCTCCACTTT
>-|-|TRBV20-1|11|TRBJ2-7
CSASRTDEQYF
TGCAGTGCTAGTAGGACGGACGAGCAGTACTTC
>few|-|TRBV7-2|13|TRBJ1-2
CASSSQTGYGYTF
TGTGCCAGCAGCTCTCAAACAGGTTATGGCTACACCTTC
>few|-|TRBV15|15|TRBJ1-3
CATSRDRGPGNTIYF
TGTGCCACCAGCAGAGACAGGGGACCTGGAAACACCATATATTTT
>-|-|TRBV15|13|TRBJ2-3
CATSRQATDTQYF
TGTGCCACCAGCAGACAGGCAACCGATACGCAGTATTTT
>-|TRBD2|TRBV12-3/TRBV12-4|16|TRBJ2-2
CASSPSTSGGAGELFF
TGTGCCAGCAGTCCCTCGACTAGCGGGGGGGCAGGGGAGCTGTTTTTT
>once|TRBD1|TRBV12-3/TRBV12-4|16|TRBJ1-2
CASSLRGQGAVYGYTF
TGTGCCAGCAGTTTAAGGGGACAGGGGGCCGTCTATGGCTACACCTTC
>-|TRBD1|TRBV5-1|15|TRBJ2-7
CASSFTGTGWYEQYF
TGCGCCAGCAGCTTCACCGGGACAGGGTGGTACGAGCAGTACTTC
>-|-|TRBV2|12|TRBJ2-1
CASIDGSYEQFF
TGTGCCAGCATTGATGGATCCTATGAGCAGTTCTTC
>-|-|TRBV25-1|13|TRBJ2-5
CASSSHPRETQYF
TGTGCCAGCAGCTCCCATCCCCGTGAGACCCAGTACTTC
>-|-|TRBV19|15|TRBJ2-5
CASKSQSAGQETQYF
TGTGCCAGTAAGTCACAATCGGCGGGGCAAGAGACCCAGTACTTC
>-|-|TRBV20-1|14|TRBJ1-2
CSGNSPLTLYGYTF
TGCAGTGGGAACAGTCCCCTTACTCTGTATGGCTACACCTTC
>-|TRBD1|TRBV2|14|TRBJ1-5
CASRVGTGDQPQHF
TGTGCCAGTCGAGTCGGGACAGGGGACCAGCCCCAGCATTTT
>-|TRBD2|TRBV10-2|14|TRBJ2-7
CASSEWTSGYEQYF
TGCGCCAGCAGTGAGTGGACTAGCGGATACGAGCAGTACTTC
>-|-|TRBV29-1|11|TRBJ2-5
CSVGGVETQYF
TGCAGCGTTGGAGGGGTGGAGACCCAGTACTTC
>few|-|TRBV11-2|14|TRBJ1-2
CASSLAGVSGGYTF
TGTGCCAGCAGCCTGGCTGGGGTATCGGGTGGCTACACCTTC
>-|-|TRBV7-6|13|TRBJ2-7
CASSLGQTSEQYF
TGTGCCAGCAGCTTAGGTCAGACAAGCGAGCAGTACTTC
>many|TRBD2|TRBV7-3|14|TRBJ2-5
CASSLLAGQETQYF
TGTGCCAGCAGCTTACTAGCGGGCCAAGAGACCCAGTACTTC
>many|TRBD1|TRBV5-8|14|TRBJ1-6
CASRVQGVRSPLHF
TGTGCCAGCAGGGTACAGGGGGTGAGGTCACCCCTCCACTTT
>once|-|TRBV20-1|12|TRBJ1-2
CSATNREWGYTF
TGCAGTGCAACCAACAGGGAATGGGGCTACACCTTC
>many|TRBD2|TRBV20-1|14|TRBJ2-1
CSARASGGYNEQFF
TGCAGTGCTAGAGCTAGCGGGGGTTACAATGAGCAGTTCTTC
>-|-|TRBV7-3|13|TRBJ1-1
CTSSSMPNTEAFF
TGTACCAGCAGCTCCATGCCTAACACTGAAGCTTTCTTT
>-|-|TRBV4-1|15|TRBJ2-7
CASSQDLGRVYEQYF
TGCGCCAGCAGCCAAGACCTCGGCAGGGTCTACGAGCAGTACTTC